Listed here are 20 T cell receptor beta chains from one sample, sequenced in a study of blood T cell repertoires in COVID-19. Sequencing used immunoSEQ multiplex PCR; TCRdb keeps in-frame clones, though not all of them. The repertoire holds 110,000 to 150,000 clones, with 85% as singletons. Sequences were obtained from peripheral blood. These receptors were obtained from a man aged 50 or older with acute or convalescent COVID-19.

The V gene is TRBV5-1, the J gene TRBJ2-1; D ambiguous. Germline values: CDR1 SGHRS, CDR2 YFSETQ. The V end lost 2 bases, the J end lost 8 bases, and 20 bases lay between the germline ends. CDR3 length: 16 amino acids. As DNA, the CDR3 is TGCGCCAGCAGCTTACCGTCCCAGACTCCGAACGATGAGCAGTTCTTC. The encoded protein is CASSLPSQTPNDEQFF.

The rearrangement joins TRBV4-2 to TRBJ2-3; D remains unclear. Germline V gene sequence: CDR1 LGHNA, CDR2 YNFKEQ. The CDR3 totals 15 residues. The germline V and J ends were trimmed by 0 bases and 0 bases, with 7 bases remaining between them. In nucleotides, the CDR3 is TGTGCCAGCAGCCAAGACCAGCGAAGCACAGATACGCAGTATTTT. Translated: CASSQDQRSTDTQYF.

This sequence joins TRBV13 and TRBJ2-1; TRBD2 matches 7 bases. The junction had 4 bases not matched to a gene; V was cut back by 5 bases and J by 0 bases. Germline CDR1 reads PRHDT; CDR2 reads FYEKMQ (reference sequence). This CDR3 is 15 amino acids long. The CDR3 spells CASSRLAASYNEQFF. The CDR3 DNA sequence: TGTGCCAGCAGCAGGCTAGCGGCCTCCTACAATGAGCAGTTCTTC.

This sequence joins TRBV5-1 and TRBJ1-3; TRBD1 aligns across 7 bases. Germline V gene sequence: CDR1 SGHRS, CDR2 YFSETQ. CDR3 length: 16 residues. Trimming at V came to 4 bases and at J to 8 bases, leaving 15 bases not matched to a gene. Here the CDR3 DNA reads TGCGCCAGCAGCCCCACGTACAGGGGATCGGCGGACACCATATATTTT. Amino acid sequence: CASSPTYRGSADTIYF.

This clone has more than one count but fewer than ten. The CDR3 loop reads CASSLFWGEGTGDTEAFF. In nucleotides, the CDR3 is TGTGCCAGCAGTTTATTTTGGGGGGAGGGAACGGGTGACACTGAAGCTTTCTTT. V usage is TRBV27 and J usage is TRBJ1-1; D possibly corresponds to TRBD1 (5 bases). CDR1 and CDR2 from the germline V gene are MNHEY and SMNVEV (reference sequence). V lost 1 base to trimming and J lost 3 bases, with 21 bases between them. The CDR3 sequence is 18 residues long.

This chain links TRBV27 with TRBJ2-5, with D hard to call. This CDR3 contains 15 residues. In germline, CDR1 is MNHEY, CDR2 SMNVEV (reference sequence). Trimming cost V 0 bases and J 0 bases, with 8 bases left between them. CDR3 nucleotide sequence: TGTGCCAGCAGTTTATCTTTCCAGTACCAAGAGACCCAGTACTTC. Its translation is CASSLSFQYQETQYF.

This clone has only one observation. The chain carries TRBV12-3 or TRBV12-4 and TRBJ2-7, with unresolved D. The V gene lost 5 bases and the J gene lost 7 bases, with 12 bases spanning the gap. The CDR3 contains 12 residues. In DNA, the CDR3 is TGTGCCAGCAGTCTAGTTCCGGGTGAGCAGTACTTC. As protein: CASSLVPGEQYF.

The chain joins TRBV3-1 (or the pseudogene TRBV3-2) to TRBJ1-4; 9 bases fit TRBD1. Germline lookup yields CDR1 LGHDT and CDR2 YNNKEL (reference sequence). The V segment lost 2 bases and the J segment 8 bases; nucleotides outside the gene matches: 3. The CDR3 covers 14 residues. CDR3 loop: CASSQTGGDEKLFF. The CDR3 DNA follows: TGTGCCAGCAGCCAAACAGGGGGCGACGAAAAACTGTTTTTT.

For this clone: The same CDR3 arises from other DNA sequences in this sample as well. The gene calls are TRBV27 and TRBJ2-7; TRBD2 is a possible D gene (5 bases). The CDR3 loop spans 13 amino acids. The germline CDR1 and CDR2 sequences are MNHEY and SMNVEV (reference sequence). V was shortened by 4 bases and J by 0 bases, with 7 bases between the two germline ends. CDR3 sequence: CASSSGISYEQYF. CDR3 DNA: TGTGCCAGCAGTTCGGGGATCTCCTACGAGCAGTACTTC.

The rearrangement joins TRBV12-3 or TRBV12-4 to TRBJ1-4, with 9 bases fitting TRBD1. V dropped 6 bases and J dropped 8; count of bases not matched to a gene: 4. The CDR3 covers 13 residues. The chain's CDR3 is CASSLTGGEKLFF. CDR3 DNA: TGTGCCAGCAGCCTGACAGGGGGGGAAAAACTGTTTTTT.

V and J are TRBV27 and TRBJ2-5; maybe TRBD2 (6 bases). This CDR3 is 15 amino acids long. Between the trimmed V and J ends, which lost 8 bases and 3 bases, there was a span of 19 bases. Germline V gives CDR1 MNHEY, CDR2 SMNVEV (reference sequence). CDR3 protein: CASYRPPGGKETQYF. CDR3 coding DNA: TGTGCCAGCTACCGTCCCCCCGGGGGAAAAGAGACCCAGTACTTC.

The chain combines TRBV7-9 with TRBJ2-5, with D perhaps matching TRBD2 (6 bases). The CDR3 sequence is 15 residues long. V was clipped by 5 bases and J by 5 bases, with 18 bases between them. Looked up from germline, CDR1 is SEHNR and CDR2 is FQNEAQ (reference sequence). The CDR3 is CASSTMTGGKETQYF. CDR3 sequence (DNA): TGTGCCAGCAGCACCATGACTGGGGGGAAGGAGACCCAGTACTTC.

The rearrangement joins TRBV28 to TRBJ2-7; 9 positions agree with TRBD1. The length of the CDR3 is 12 residues. Germline CDR1 is MDHEN and CDR2 is SYDVKM. The trim removed 5 bases at V and 6 bases at J, leaving 2 bases unmatched. The DNA for the CDR3 is TGTGCCAGCAGTGTGACAGGGGGCGAGCAGTACTTC. Encoded protein: CASSVTGGEQYF.

The gene calls are TRBV24-1 and TRBJ2-1; possible D gene TRBD2, 5 bases. Per germline, CDR1 KGHDR and CDR2 SFDVKD. The CDR3 is 13 residues long. V was trimmed by 4 bases and J by 5 bases, leaving 8 bases between them. CDR3 DNA sequence: TGTGCCACCAGTGACCCGGGGAACAATGAGCAGTTCTTC. It specifies CATSDPGNNEQFF.

V is TRBV5-1 and J is TRBJ1-6; no firm D call. Germline V lookup: CDR1 SGHRS, CDR2 YFSETQ. This CDR3 is built from 15 residues. Trimming took 5 bases from V and 10 from J, leaving 19 bases between them. The CDR3 DNA reads TGCGCCAGCAGTCCGTCCCTCCCTGGGCAATCACCCCTCCACTTT. It yields the protein CASSPSLPGQSPLHF.

The chain employs TRBV11-1 and TRBJ1-4; 8 nucleotides agree with TRBD1. The CDR3 is made up of 15 amino acids. The J segment lost 6 bases and the V segment lost 6 bases, leaving 9 bases of the junction unmatched. Germline assignment: CDR1 SGHAT and CDR2 FQDESV (reference sequence). In nucleotides, the CDR3 is TGTGCCAGCAGGGACAGGGCCACCTCGGATGAAAAACTGTTTTTT. Protein sequence: CASRDRATSDEKLFF.

This chain uses TRBV13 with TRBJ2-1, with D possibly being TRBD2 (5 bases). The germline gives CDR1 PRHDT, CDR2 FYEKMQ (reference sequence). Trimming cost V 4 bases and J 10 bases, with 14 bases left between them. This CDR3 region has 13 residues. CDR3 bases: TGTGCCAGCAGCTCCACCCAGCGGATCGAGCAGTTCTTC. Translating gives CASSSTQRIEQFF.

This clone showed up just a few times. V gene TRBV10-2 combines with J gene TRBJ2-7, with a tentative D call TRBD2 (5 bases). The CDR3 is 12 amino acids. Germline V gives CDR1 WSHSY, CDR2 SAAADI. Deletions cut 8 bases from V and 3 bases from J, with 11 bases between. The CDR3 DNA sequence: TGCGCCAGCGGGAAGGACTTCTACGAGCAGTACTTC. The encoded protein is CASGKDFYEQYF.

This clone was recorded once. J is TRBJ2-5 and V is TRBV28, with D possibly matching TRBD1 (6 bases). V gave up 1 base and J gave up 6 bases, with 9 bases separating them. The CDR3 has 13 amino acids. CDR1 and CDR2 (germline): MDHEN, SYDVKM. The CDR3 reads CASSLLQGQTQYF. CDR3 DNA: TGTGCCAGCAGTTTATTACAGGGACAGACCCAGTACTTC.

V usage is TRBV4-1 and J usage is TRBJ1-1, with 7 positions matching TRBD1. CDR3 length: 15 residues. Trimming cost V 4 bases and J 8 bases; bases outside gene matches: 13. In germline, CDR1 is MGHRA, CDR2 YSYEKL. The CDR3 region has the DNA TGCGCCAGCAGCCGTCACACCACAGGGGCTCAGGAAGCTTTCTTT. Protein: CASSRHTTGAQEAFF.